Following are 19 T cell receptor beta chains from one sample sequenced in a study of cytomegalovirus exposure and HLA in healthy donors (dated by TCRdb to about 2017). Library preparation used the immunoSEQ multiplex PCR assay. For the multiplex PCR, a mixture combining 60 forward primers for TCR Vbeta segments and 13 reverse primers for TCR Jbeta segments was used. Sourced from immuneACCESS, this table was stored by TCRdb with only in-frame sequences that have V and J called. A share of the clones is absent; for the studies checked, an unresolved V gene accounts for under half, and the remainder has no known explanation. This sample has 180,000 or so clones in its table, and 80% of those were observed once. Around 1.9% of the sample belongs to the ten largest clones. The sequencing input was PBMCs. The receptors were gathered from a woman aged 25 to 45 in good health and CMV-seronegative.

Only a few counts were recorded for this clone. CDR3 in DNA: TGTGCCAGCAGTGACCACTTAGCGGGTGCCGCCTACGAGCAGTACTTC. Protein: CASSDHLAGAAYEQYF. The rearrangement joins TRBV6-1 to TRBJ2-7, with 7 nucleotides matching TRBD2. This CDR3 has 16 residues. With V trimmed by 3 bases and J by 2 bases, 10 bases remained unmatched. Germline V lookup: CDR1 MNHNS, CDR2 SASEGT.

V is TRBV5-1 and J is TRBJ1-6; 8 bases line up with TRBD1. CDR1 and CDR2 (germline): SGHRS, YFSETQ. V dropped 0 bases and J dropped 5; count of bases not matched to a gene: 4. The CDR3 is 16 amino acids. The CDR3, as DNA: TGCGCCAGCAGCTTGGGCGCGACAGGGGATAATTCACCCCTCCACTTT. Protein sequence: CASSLGATGDNSPLHF.

The chain has TRBV30 and TRBJ1-2; D possibly corresponds to TRBD1 (5 bases). The CDR3 is 15 amino acids. In germline, CDR1 is GTSNPN, CDR2 SVGIG (reference sequence). V was clipped by 5 bases and J by 5 bases, with 21 bases between them. CDR3: CAWYQRAGALYGYTF. Here the CDR3 DNA reads TGTGCCTGGTACCAGCGGGCCGGGGCCCTGTATGGCTACACCTTC. Looking up the rest from reference TRBV30 and TRBJ1-2 gives the full variable domain: SQTIHQWPATLVQPVGSPLSLECTVEGTSNPNLYWYRQAAGRGLQLLFYSVGIGQISSEVPQNLSASRPQDRQFILSSKKLLLSDSGFYLCAWYQRAGALYGYTFGSGTRLTVV.

This clone was seen only once. V usage is TRBV25-1 and J usage is TRBJ2-5; possible D gene TRBD1, 6 bases. V was shortened by 2 bases and J by 5 bases, with 12 bases between the two germline ends. The germline gives CDR1 MGHDK, CDR2 SYGVNS. The CDR3 runs to 14 residues. The CDR3 region is CASSEQQGPETQYF. Here the CDR3 DNA reads TGTGCCAGCAGTGAACAGCAGGGGCCGGAGACCCAGTACTTC.

CDR3 sequence reads: CAWSPTDLGTEAFF. As DNA, the CDR3 is TGTGCCTGGAGTCCGACAGATCTGGGCACTGAAGCTTTCTTT. V gene TRBV30 combines with J gene TRBJ1-1; possibly TRBD1 for D (5 bases). The CDR3 extends over 14 amino acids. Trimming left V 2 bases short and J 4 bases short, with 14 bases between. CDR1 and CDR2 from the germline V gene are GTSNPN and SVGIG (reference sequence).

This chain joins TRBV7-2 and TRBJ1-6; D might be TRBD1 (5 bases). Germline V CDR1 and CDR2: SGHTA, FQGNSA. The CDR3 sequence is 13 residues long. The V and J ends lost 0 bases and 13 bases respectively, with 10 bases between them. The CDR3 sequence: CASSLAGDSPLHF. The DNA for the CDR3 is TGTGCCAGCAGCTTAGCGGGGGACTCGCCCCTCCACTTT.

The genes are TRBV6-1 and TRBJ2-1; maybe TRBD2 (6 bases). Trimming pared 2 bases from V and 0 bases from J, leaving 8 bases between. Germline lookup yields CDR1 MNHNS and CDR2 SASEGT. The CDR3 totals 15 residues. The CDR3 DNA is TGTGCCAGCAGTGAACACGGGAGCTCCTACAATGAGCAGTTCTTC. As protein: CASSEHGSSYNEQFF.

The V call is TRBV30, the J call TRBJ1-4, with a weak D call TRBD1 (6 bases). The CDR3 is 14 amino acids. Trimming pared 1 base from V and 3 bases from J, leaving 9 bases between. The germline V gene has CDR1 GTSNPN and CDR2 SVGIG (reference sequence). The chain's CDR3 is CAWSGTASNEKLFF. DNA for the CDR3: TGTGCCTGGAGTGGGACAGCTTCTAATGAAAAACTGTTTTTT.

The chain carries TRBV30 and TRBJ2-3; 16 bases line up with TRBD2. The germline V gene has CDR1 GTSNPN and CDR2 SVGIG (reference sequence). With 4 bases clipped from V and 2 bases from J, the junction kept 12 bases outside the gene matches. The CDR3 extends over 19 amino acids. CDR3 coding DNA: TGTGCCTGGACAGGGACTAGCGGGGGGGTATCCCTCGTCACAGATACGCAGTATTTT. Its protein product is CAWTGTSGGVSLVTDTQYF.

In DNA form, the CDR3 reads TGCGCCAGCAGCCAAGATTCCAGGGGGAACACCGGGGAGCTGTTTTTT. Its translation is CASSQDSRGNTGELFF. V gene TRBV4-3 combines with J gene TRBJ2-2, with TRBD1 as a possible D gene (6 bases). CDR3 length: 16 residues. Looked up from germline, CDR1 is LGHNA and CDR2 is YSLEER. Trimming shortened V by 0 bases and J by 1 base, and 9 bases separated the two germline ends.

CDR3 sequence (DNA): TGTGCCTGGAGCTATAGGGGAGGGTCCCAGCATTTT. It encodes CAWSYRGGSQHF. The chain uses TRBV30 and TRBJ1-5; tentative D call: TRBD1 (5 bases). CDR1 and CDR2 (germline): GTSNPN, SVGIG (reference sequence). Trimming stripped 3 bases from V and 11 bases from J, with 14 bases between. The CDR3 extends over 12 amino acids.

The chain has TRBV5-1 and TRBJ1-1, with no clear D. This CDR3 has 14 amino acids. In germline, CDR1 is SGHRS, CDR2 YFSETQ. V lost 4 bases and J lost 4, with 14 bases in between. Here the CDR3 DNA reads TGCGCCAGCAGCAAATCATCCGGAGGCACTGAAGCTTTCTTT. It is translated as CASSKSSGGTEAFF.

The chain carries TRBV5-5 and TRBJ1-5; D may be TRBD1 (6 bases). The ends were cut back, 4 bases at V and 2 bases at J, with 10 bases in the middle. Germline CDR1 and CDR2: SGHKS and YYEKEE (reference sequence). CDR3 length: 14 residues. The CDR3 coding sequence is TGTGCCAGCAGCCGACAGGTTGGCAATCAGCCCCAGCATTTT. Its translation: CASSRQVGNQPQHF.

This sequence joins TRBV5-1 and TRBJ2-7, with TRBD1 matching over 7 bases. V shed 2 bases, J shed 2 bases, and the junction held 7 bases outside the gene matches. This CDR3 has 15 residues. Germline V gene data show CDR1 as SGHRS and CDR2 as YFSETQ. CDR3 in amino acids: CASSFQDRAAYEQYF. The CDR3 DNA sequence: TGCGCCAGCAGCTTCCAAGACAGGGCGGCCTACGAGCAGTACTTC.

The chain carries TRBV4-2 and TRBJ1-1; perhaps TRBD1 as D (6 bases). The CDR3 has 16 amino acids. Germline CDR1 and CDR2: LGHNA and YNFKEQ. V lost 3 bases and J 1 base, leaving 15 bases between the germline ends. CDR3 residues: CASSHVQGQANTEAFF. CDR3 sequence (DNA): TGTGCCAGCAGCCATGTCCAGGGGCAGGCGAACACTGAAGCTTTCTTT.

V and J are TRBV9 and TRBJ2-1; D perhaps matches TRBD2 (5 bases). With 4 bases removed from V and 7 bases from J, the gap between germline ends came to 18 bases. Germline assignment: CDR1 SGDLS and CDR2 YYNGEE. This CDR3 comprises 15 residues. The CDR3 DNA follows: TGTGCCAGCAGCCACCTGACCCGCGGGTCAAATGAGCAGTTCTTC. Protein: CASSHLTRGSNEQFF.

The chain links TRBV5-4 to TRBJ2-5, with 10 bases aligning to TRBD1. The germline gives CDR1 SGHNT, CDR2 YYREEE (reference sequence). The V and J ends lost 0 bases and 5 bases, in that order; junction bases with no gene match: 4. This CDR3 has 15 residues. CDR3 sequence: CASSLGTGGVETQYF. CDR3 DNA sequence: TGTGCCAGCAGCTTGGGGACAGGGGGTGTGGAGACCCAGTACTTC.

The chain employs TRBV27 and TRBJ1-2, with a weak D call TRBD1 (6 bases). The CDR3 length is 15 residues. Trimming pared 1 base from V and 5 bases from J, leaving 14 bases between. Per germline, CDR1 MNHEY and CDR2 SMNVEV (reference sequence). In DNA, the CDR3 is TGTGCCAGCAGTTTATTTGGGGGCTTCGGGTATGGCTACACCTTC. Protein sequence: CASSLFGGFGYGYTF.

This chain joins TRBV6-5 and TRBJ2-7; TRBD2 aligns across 12 bases. Germline CDR1 MNHEY, CDR2 SVGAGI. After removal of 7 bases from V and 7 bases from J, the junction contained 8 bases not matched to a gene. The CDR3 runs to 14 residues. For the CDR3, the DNA is TGTGCCAGCACGCGACTAGCGGGGGAGAGGGAGCAGTACTTC. This codes for CASTRLAGEREQYF.